This T cell receptor (beta chain) comes out of a study of blood T cell repertoires in COVID-19. For the study at large: COVID-19 samples collected from the United States, Italy and Spain covered acute and convalescent phases. From T cells, B-cell-depleted T cells, or PBMCs came the material, which was cDNA or gDNA.

The germline V gene encodes CDR1 SGDLS and CDR2 YYNGEE. This CDR3 has 12 amino acids. The V segment lost 2 bases and the J segment 12 bases; nucleotides outside the gene matches: 2. Authors' processing steps: For nucleated cells, counts were estimated from reference gene primer amplification. This table comes from immunoSEQ multiplex PCR, and its TCRdb copy is limited to in-frame clones, with some not included. V, J and clone size are those of that table, while D and trimming were read from the DNA. Here the sample spans around 200,000 clones, 70% to 80% being singletons. This sequence joins TRBV9 and TRBJ1-6, with 7 bases fitting TRBD1. This TCR came from a man aged 45-65 years who had recovered from COVID-19. The specimen was peripheral blood. The CDR3 DNA follows: TGTGCCAGCAGCGTTACAGGGGAACCCCTCCACTTT. It encodes CASSVTGEPLHF.